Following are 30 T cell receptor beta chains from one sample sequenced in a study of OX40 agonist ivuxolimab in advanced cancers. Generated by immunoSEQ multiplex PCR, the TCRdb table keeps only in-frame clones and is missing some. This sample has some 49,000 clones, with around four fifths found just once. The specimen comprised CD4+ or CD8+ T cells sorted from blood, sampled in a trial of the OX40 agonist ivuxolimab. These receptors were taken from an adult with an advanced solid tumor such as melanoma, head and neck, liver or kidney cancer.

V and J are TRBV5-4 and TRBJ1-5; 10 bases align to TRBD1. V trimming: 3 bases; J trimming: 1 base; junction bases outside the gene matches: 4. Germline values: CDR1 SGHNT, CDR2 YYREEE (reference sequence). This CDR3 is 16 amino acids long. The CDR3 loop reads CASSSWDRGSNQPQHF. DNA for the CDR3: TGTGCCAGCAGCTCCTGGGACAGGGGAAGCAATCAGCCCCAGCATTTT.

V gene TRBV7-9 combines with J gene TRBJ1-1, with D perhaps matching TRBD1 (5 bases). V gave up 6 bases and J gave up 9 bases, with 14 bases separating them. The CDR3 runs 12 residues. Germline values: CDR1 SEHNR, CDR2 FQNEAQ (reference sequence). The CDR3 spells CASSMGVEKAFF. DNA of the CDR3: TGTGCCAGCAGTATGGGGGTCGAAAAAGCTTTCTTT.

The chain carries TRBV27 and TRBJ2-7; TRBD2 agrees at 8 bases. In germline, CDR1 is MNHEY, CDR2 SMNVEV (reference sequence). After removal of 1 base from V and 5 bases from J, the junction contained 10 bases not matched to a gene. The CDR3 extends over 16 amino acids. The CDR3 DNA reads TGTGCCAGCAGTTTATTCCAGGTAGCGGGGAATAACGAGCAGTACTTC. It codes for CASSLFQVAGNNEQYF.

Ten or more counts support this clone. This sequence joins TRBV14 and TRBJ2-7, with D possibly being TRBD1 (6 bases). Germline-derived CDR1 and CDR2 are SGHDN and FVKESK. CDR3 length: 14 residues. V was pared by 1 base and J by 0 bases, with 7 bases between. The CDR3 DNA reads TGTGCCAGCAGCCAAGGGGACATCTCCTACGAGCAGTACTTC. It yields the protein CASSQGDISYEQYF.

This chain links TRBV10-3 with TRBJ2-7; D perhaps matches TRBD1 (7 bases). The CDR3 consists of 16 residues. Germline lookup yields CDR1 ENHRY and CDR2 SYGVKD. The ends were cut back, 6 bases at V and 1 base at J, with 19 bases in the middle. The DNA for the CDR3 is TGTGCCATCAGGGAGGGTGCCCACAGGGGTTCCTACGAGCAGTACTTC. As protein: CAIREGAHRGSYEQYF.

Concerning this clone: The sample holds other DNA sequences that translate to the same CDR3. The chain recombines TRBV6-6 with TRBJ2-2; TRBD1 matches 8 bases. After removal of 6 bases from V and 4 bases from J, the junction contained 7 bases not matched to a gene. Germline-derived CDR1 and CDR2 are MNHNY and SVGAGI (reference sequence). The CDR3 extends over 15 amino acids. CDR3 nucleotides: TGTGCCAGCAGCTTAGGACAGGGTACCACCGGGGAGCTGTTTTTT. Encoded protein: CASSLGQGTTGELFF.

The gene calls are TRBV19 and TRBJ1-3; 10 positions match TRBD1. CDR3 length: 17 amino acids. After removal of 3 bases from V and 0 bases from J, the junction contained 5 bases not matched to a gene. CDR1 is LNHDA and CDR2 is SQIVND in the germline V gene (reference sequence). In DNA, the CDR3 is TGTGCCAGTAGTATCGACGGGACAGGGGACTCTGGAAACACCATATATTTT. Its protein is CASSIDGTGDSGNTIYF. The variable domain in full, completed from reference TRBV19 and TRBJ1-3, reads DGGITQSPKYLFRKEGQNVTLSCEQNLNHDAMYWYRQDPGQGLRLIYYSQIVNDFQKGDIAEGYSVSREKKESFPLTVTSAQKNPTAFYLCASSIDGTGDSGNTIYFGEGSWLTVV.

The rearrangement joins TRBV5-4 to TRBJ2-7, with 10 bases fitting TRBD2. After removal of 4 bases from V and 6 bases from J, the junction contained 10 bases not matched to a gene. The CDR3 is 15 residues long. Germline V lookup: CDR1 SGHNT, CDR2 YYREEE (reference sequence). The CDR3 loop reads CASSPESGGAREQYF. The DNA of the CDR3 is TGTGCCAGCAGCCCAGAAAGCGGGGGGGCTCGCGAGCAGTACTTC.

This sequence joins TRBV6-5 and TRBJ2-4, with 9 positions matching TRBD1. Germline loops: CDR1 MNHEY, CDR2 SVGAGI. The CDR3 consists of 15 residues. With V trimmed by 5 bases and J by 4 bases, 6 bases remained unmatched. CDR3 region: CASSRDRDSKNIQYF. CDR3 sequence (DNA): TGTGCCAGCAGTAGGGACAGGGACTCGAAAAACATTCAGTACTTC.

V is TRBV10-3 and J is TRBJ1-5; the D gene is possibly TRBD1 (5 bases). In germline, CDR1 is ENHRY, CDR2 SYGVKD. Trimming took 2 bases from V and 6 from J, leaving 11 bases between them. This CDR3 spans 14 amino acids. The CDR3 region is CAISEVQGSQPQHF. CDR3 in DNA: TGTGCCATCAGTGAGGTTCAGGGCAGTCAGCCCCAGCATTTT.

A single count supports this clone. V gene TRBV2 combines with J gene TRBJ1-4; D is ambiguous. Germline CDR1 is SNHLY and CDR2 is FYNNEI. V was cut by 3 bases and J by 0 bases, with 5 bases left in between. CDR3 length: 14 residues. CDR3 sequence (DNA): TGTGCCAGCAGTGATGGGACAACTAATGAAAAACTGTTTTTT. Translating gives CASSDGTTNEKLFF.

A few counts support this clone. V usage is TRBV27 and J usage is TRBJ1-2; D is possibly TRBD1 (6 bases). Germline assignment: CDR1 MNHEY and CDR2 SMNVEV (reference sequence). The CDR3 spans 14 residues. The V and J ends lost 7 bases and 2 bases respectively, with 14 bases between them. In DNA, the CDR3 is TGTGCCAGCAACTCACAGGGAAGCAACTATGGCTACACCTTC. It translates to CASNSQGSNYGYTF.

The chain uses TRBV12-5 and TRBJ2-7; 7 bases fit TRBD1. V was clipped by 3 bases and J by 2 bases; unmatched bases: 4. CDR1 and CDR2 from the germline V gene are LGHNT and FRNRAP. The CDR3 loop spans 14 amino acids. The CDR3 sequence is CASGLQGRAYEQYF. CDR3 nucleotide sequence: TGTGCTAGTGGTTTACAGGGGCGAGCCTACGAGCAGTACTTC.

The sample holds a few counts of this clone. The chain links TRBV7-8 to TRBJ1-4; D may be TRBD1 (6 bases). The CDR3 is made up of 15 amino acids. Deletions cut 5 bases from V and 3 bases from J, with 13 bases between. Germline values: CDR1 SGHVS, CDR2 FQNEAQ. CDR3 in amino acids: CASSAYRVSNEKLFF. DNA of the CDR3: TGTGCCAGCAGCGCCTACAGGGTGTCTAATGAAAAACTGTTTTTT. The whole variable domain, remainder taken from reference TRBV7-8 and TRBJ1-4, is GAGVSQSPRYKVAKRGQDVALRCDPISGHVSLFWYQQALGQGPEFLTYFQNEAQLDKSGLPSDRFFAERPEGSVSTLKIQRTQQEDSAVYLCASSAYRVSNEKLFFGSGTQLSVL.

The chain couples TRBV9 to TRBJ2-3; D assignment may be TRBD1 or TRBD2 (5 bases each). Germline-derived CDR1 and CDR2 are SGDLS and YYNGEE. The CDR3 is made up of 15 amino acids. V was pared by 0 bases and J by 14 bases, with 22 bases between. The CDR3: CASSVATGPGLRRYF. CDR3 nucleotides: TGTGCCAGCAGCGTAGCTACAGGCCCCGGACTCCGTCGGTATTTT.

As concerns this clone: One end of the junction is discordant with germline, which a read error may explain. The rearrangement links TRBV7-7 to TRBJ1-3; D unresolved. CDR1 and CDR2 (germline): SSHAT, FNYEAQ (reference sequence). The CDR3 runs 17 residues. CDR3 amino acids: CASSLGNGLISGNTIYF. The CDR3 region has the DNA TGTGCTAGCAGCCTCGGAAACGGACTAATCTCTGGAAACACCATATATTTT.

The CDR3 spells CASSYQGYTGELFF. The CDR3 DNA reads as TGTGCCAGCAGTTATCAGGGGTACACCGGGGAGCTGTTTTTT. This chain links TRBV6-6 with TRBJ2-2; TRBD1 might be the D (6 bases). Trimming took off 3 bases at V and 3 bases at J, with 8 bases between the two ends. This CDR3 spans 14 amino acids. Germline CDR1 MNHNY, CDR2 SVGAGI (reference sequence).

The DNA for the CDR3 is TGCAGCGTTGGGCGACAGGGGGCGGGAGATACGCAGTATTTT. Protein sequence: CSVGRQGAGDTQYF. The chain couples TRBV29-1 to TRBJ2-3, with TRBD1 matching 10 bases. Per germline, CDR1 SQVTM and CDR2 ANQGSEA. V was clipped by 4 bases and J by 5 bases; unmatched bases: 6. The CDR3 is 14 amino acids.

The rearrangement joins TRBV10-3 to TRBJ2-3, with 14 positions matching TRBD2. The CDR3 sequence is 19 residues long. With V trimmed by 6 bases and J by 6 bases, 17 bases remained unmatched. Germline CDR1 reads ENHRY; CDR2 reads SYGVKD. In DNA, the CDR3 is TGTGCCATCAGAGCTGCCGGGACTAGCGGGGGAAGGGGTGTGGATACGCAGTATTTT. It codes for CAIRAAGTSGGRGVDTQYF.

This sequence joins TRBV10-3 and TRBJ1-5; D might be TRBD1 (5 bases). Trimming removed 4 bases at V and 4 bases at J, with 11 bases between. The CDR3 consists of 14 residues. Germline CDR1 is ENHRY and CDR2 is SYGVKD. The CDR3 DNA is TGTGCCATCAGTGGCATGGGGGGGAATCAGCCCCAGCATTTT. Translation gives CAISGMGGNQPQHF.

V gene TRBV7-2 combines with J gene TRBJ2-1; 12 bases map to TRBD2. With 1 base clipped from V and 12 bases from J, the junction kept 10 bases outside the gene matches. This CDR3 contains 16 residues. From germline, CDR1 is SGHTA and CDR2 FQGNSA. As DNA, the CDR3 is TGTGCCAGCAGCTTAGGTCCGTCTAGCGGGGGGGCTCGGCAGTTCTTC. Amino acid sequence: CASSLGPSSGGARQFF.

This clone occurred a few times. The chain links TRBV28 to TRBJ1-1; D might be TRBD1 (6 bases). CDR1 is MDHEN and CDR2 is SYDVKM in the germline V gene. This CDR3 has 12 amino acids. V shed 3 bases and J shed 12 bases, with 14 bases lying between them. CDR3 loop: CASSLVAGATFF. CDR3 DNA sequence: TGTGCCAGCAGTTTGGTTGCAGGGGCAACTTTCTTT. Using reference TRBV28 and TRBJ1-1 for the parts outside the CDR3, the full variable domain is DVKVTQSSRYLVKRTGEKVFLECVQDMDHENMFWYRQDPGLGLRLIYFSYDVKMKEKGDIPEGYSVSREKKERFSLILESASTNQTSMYLCASSLVAGATFFGQGTRLTVV.

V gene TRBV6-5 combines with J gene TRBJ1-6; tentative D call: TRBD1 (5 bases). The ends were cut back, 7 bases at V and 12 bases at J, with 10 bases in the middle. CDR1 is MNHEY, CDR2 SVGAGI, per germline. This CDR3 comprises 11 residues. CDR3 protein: CASMGGEPLHF. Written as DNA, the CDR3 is TGTGCCAGCATGGGGGGGGAACCCCTCCACTTT.

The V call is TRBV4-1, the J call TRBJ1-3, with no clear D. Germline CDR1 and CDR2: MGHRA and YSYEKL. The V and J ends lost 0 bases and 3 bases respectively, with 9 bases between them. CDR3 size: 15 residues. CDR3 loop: CASSQDGVGGNTIYF. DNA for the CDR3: TGCGCCAGCAGCCAAGACGGGGTGGGTGGAAACACCATATATTTT.

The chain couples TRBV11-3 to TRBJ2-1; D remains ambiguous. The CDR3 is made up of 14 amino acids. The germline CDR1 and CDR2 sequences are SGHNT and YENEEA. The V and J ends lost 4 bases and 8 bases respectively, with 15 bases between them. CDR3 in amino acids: CASSSIVVSDEQFF. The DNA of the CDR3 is TGTGCCAGCAGCTCAATAGTGGTCAGCGATGAGCAGTTCTTC. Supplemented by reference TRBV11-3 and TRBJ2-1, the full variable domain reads EAGVVQSPRYKIIEKKQPVAFWCNPISGHNTLYWYLQNLGQGPELLIRYENEEAVDDSQLPKDRFSAERLKGVDSTLKIQPAELGDSAVYLCASSSIVVSDEQFFGPGTRLTVL.

In DNA, the CDR3 is TGTGCCAGCAGCGTAGGTACAGGGGCTATGGAGACCCAGTACTTC. Amino acid sequence: CASSVGTGAMETQYF. The chain has TRBV9 and TRBJ2-5, with 7 bases fitting TRBD1. V shed 0 bases and J 5 bases; nucleotides not matched to a gene: 7. CDR1 and CDR2 from the germline V gene are SGDLS and YYNGEE. The CDR3 covers 15 residues.

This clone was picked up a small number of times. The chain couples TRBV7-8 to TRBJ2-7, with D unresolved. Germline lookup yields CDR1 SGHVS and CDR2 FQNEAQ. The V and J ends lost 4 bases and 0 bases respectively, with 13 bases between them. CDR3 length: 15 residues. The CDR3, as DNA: TGTGCCAGCAGCTGGACCGGGTCCCCCTCCTACGAGCAGTACTTC. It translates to CASSWTGSPSYEQYF.

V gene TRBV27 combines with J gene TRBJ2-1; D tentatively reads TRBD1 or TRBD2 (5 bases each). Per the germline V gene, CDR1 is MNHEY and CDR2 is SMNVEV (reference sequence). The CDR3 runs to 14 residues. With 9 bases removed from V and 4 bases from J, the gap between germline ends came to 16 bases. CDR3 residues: CASTLAGAYNEQFF. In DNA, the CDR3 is TGTGCCAGTACCCTAGCCGGGGCGTACAATGAGCAGTTCTTC.

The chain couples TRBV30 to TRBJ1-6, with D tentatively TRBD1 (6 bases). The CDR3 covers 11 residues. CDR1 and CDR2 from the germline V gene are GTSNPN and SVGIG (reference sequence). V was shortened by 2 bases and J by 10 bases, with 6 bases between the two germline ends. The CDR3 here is CAWSQGSPLHF. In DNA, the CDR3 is TGTGCCTGGAGTCAGGGGTCACCCCTCCACTTT.

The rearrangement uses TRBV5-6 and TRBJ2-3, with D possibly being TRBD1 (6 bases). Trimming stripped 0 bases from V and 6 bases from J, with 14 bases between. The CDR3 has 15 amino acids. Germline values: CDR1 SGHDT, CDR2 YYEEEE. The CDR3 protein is CASSLVLQGVDTQYF. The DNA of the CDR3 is TGTGCCAGCAGCTTGGTCTTACAGGGCGTGGATACGCAGTATTTT.